This T cell receptor beta chain was recorded in a study of OX40 agonist ivuxolimab in advanced cancers. Sequencing was performed with immunoSEQ multiplex PCR; in TCRdb, only in-frame clones are kept and a portion is missing. The sample consists of fewer than 95,000 clones, about 90% of them appearing once. The length of the CDR3 is 14 residues. Trimming shortened V by 1 base and J by 3 bases, and 8 bases separated the two germline ends. Per the germline V gene, CDR1 is SGHTA and CDR2 is FQGNSA. This chain links TRBV7-2 with TRBJ2-3, with a weak D call TRBD2 (5 bases). The TCR originated in an adult with an advanced solid tumor such as melanoma, head and neck, liver or kidney cancer. Sequences were derived from CD4+ or CD8+ T cells sorted from blood, sampled in a trial of the OX40 agonist ivuxolimab. CDR3 sequence reads: CASSLGRTTDTQYF. The CDR3 DNA is TGTGCCAGCAGCTTAGGGAGGACTACAGATACGCAGTATTTT.